Below are 21 T cell receptor beta chains sequenced from a single sample in a study of metastatic and nonmetastatic thyroid tumors. TCRdb called clones again from the PCR reads with MiXCR. The repertoire consists of some 33,000 clones, with 10% to 13% occurring once and the leading ten covering approximately 15%. Patients underwent thyroid surgery, and none had received any treatment before it. The material sequenced was blood. Source of these receptors: a female donor with papillary thyroid cancer or a benign thyroid nodule (not recorded which). Some clones in this sample may be carry-over from other donors' samples.

This clone was counted ten times or more. This chain links TRBV3-1 with TRBJ2-1; 7 nucleotides match TRBD2. This CDR3 comprises 17 residues. The ends lost 4 bases at V and 7 bases at J; junction bases unmatched: 16. The germline V gene has CDR1 LGHDT and CDR2 YNNKEL (reference sequence). The CDR3 spells CASSRTISGSVKNEQFF. Written as DNA, the CDR3 is TGTGCCAGCAGCCGTACTATTAGCGGGTCCGTAAAGAATGAGCAGTTCTTC.

This clone was picked up many times. CDR3 in DNA: TGCGCCAGCAGTGAGGTGGGACAGAGAGATTCACCCCTCCACTTT. Protein product: CASSEVGQRDSPLHF. The chain has TRBV10-2 and TRBJ1-6; 7 nucleotides match TRBD1. The germline V gene has CDR1 WSHSY and CDR2 SAAADI. CDR3 length equals 15 residues. The V and J ends lost 2 bases and 8 bases, in that order; junction bases with no gene match: 6.

This clone was found many times. The chain recombines TRBV14 with TRBJ2-7; D unclear. CDR3 length equals 12 residues. V was trimmed by 3 bases and J by 6 bases, leaving 9 bases between them. Per the germline V gene, CDR1 is SGHDN and CDR2 is FVKESK. The CDR3 nucleotides are TGTGCCAGCAGCCAGAGGCGTAGCGAGCAGTACTTC. Residues: CASSQRRSEQYF. The whole variable domain, remainder taken from reference TRBV14 and TRBJ2-7, is EAGVTQFPSHSVIEKGQTVTLRCDPISGHDNLYWYRRVMGKEIKFLLHFVKESKQDESGMPNNRFLAERTGGTYSTLKVQPAELEDSGVYFCASSQRRSEQYFGPGTRLTVT.

This clone was counted between two and nine times. This rearrangement joins TRBV7-2 to TRBJ1-2, with 7 bases fitting TRBD1. CDR3 length equals 15 residues. Trimming at V came to 5 bases and at J to 4 bases, leaving 10 bases not matched to a gene. Germline CDR1 SGHTA, CDR2 FQGNSA. The CDR3 bases are TGTGCCAGCAGCGCCCGACAGGGAGGGGGCTATGGCTACACCTTC. Encoded protein: CASSARQGGGYGYTF. The entire variable domain, with the rest obtained from reference TRBV7-2 and TRBJ1-2, is as follows: GAGVSQSPSNKVTEKGKDVELRCDPISGHTALYWYRQSLGQGLEFLIYFQGNSAPDKSGLPSDRFSAERTGGSVSTLTIQRTQQEDSAVYLCASSARQGGGYGYTFGSGTRLTVV.

This clone was counted at least ten times. This chain joins TRBV28 and TRBJ1-2; maybe TRBD1 (5 bases). Germline loops: CDR1 MDHEN, CDR2 SYDVKM. This CDR3 spans 14 amino acids. V dropped 2 bases and J dropped 2 bases, with 9 bases sitting between them. The CDR3 nucleotides read TGTGCCAGCAGTTTAACGACAGCCAACTATGGCTACACCTTC. Its protein product is CASSLTTANYGYTF.

This clone was found many times. The chain is built from TRBV9 and TRBJ2-3; possible D gene TRBD1, 6 bases. The germline V and J ends were trimmed by 0 bases and 2 bases, with 13 bases remaining between them. The CDR3 length is 16 residues. In germline, CDR1 is SGDLS, CDR2 YYNGEE. DNA for the CDR3: TGTGCCAGCAGCGTAGTTGGCAGGGGCGACACAGATACGCAGTATTTT. This gives the protein CASSVVGRGDTDTQYF. Complete variable domain (other parts from reference TRBV9 and TRBJ2-3): DSGVTQTPKHLITATGQRVTLRCSPRSGDLSVYWYQQSLDQGLQFLIQYYNGEERAKGNILERFSAQQFPDLHSELNLSSLELGDSALYFCASSVVGRGDTDTQYFGPGTRLTVL.

This clone occurred many times. The genes are TRBV30 and TRBJ1-1; maybe TRBD1 (5 bases). Germline CDR1 reads GTSNPN; CDR2 reads SVGIG (reference sequence). The length of the CDR3 is 15 residues. V gave up 1 base and J gave up 3 bases, with 15 bases separating them. CDR3 nucleotides: TGTGCCTGGAGTGCTCCGGGACGGAGATACACTGAAGCTTTCTTT. Translation: CAWSAPGRRYTEAFF.

This clone occurred many times. The V gene is TRBV5-1, the J gene TRBJ1-2; weak D call: TRBD1 (5 bases). CDR1 is SGHRS, CDR2 YFSETQ, per germline. The CDR3 covers 16 residues. The V end was cut by 3 bases, the J end by 0 bases, with 15 bases between. The CDR3 DNA is TGCGCCAGCAGCTCACGGGGGGACCGAGCTAACTATGGCTACACCTTC. Its protein product is CASSSRGDRANYGYTF.

This clone appeared many times. V usage is TRBV7-8 and J usage is TRBJ1-4; D possibly corresponds to TRBD1 (6 bases). Germline CDR1 is SGHVS and CDR2 is FQNEAQ. The CDR3 has 16 residues. V lost 2 bases to trimming and J lost 3 bases, with 13 bases between them. For the CDR3, the DNA is TGTGCCAGCAGCTTATTGCGGGGGCCGGCTAATGAAAAACTGTTTTTT. This sequence encodes CASSLLRGPANEKLFF.

CDR3 in amino acids: CASSLRMNGNQPQHF. The CDR3 DNA is TGTGCCAGCAGTTTACGGATGAACGGCAATCAGCCCCAGCATTTT. The chain carries TRBV27 and TRBJ1-5; D not resolved. The CDR3 has 15 amino acids. Trimming took off 2 bases at V and 2 bases at J, with 10 bases between the two ends. Looked up from germline, CDR1 is MNHEY and CDR2 is SMNVEV (reference sequence).

The V call is TRBV11-2, the J call TRBJ2-7, with TRBD1 matching 8 bases. V shed 5 bases, J shed 3 bases, and the junction held 6 bases outside the gene matches. There are 14 residues in the CDR3. The V gene's germline CDR1 is SGHAT and CDR2 FQNNGV. CDR3 DNA: TGTGCCAGCAGCCACCCGACAGGGGTCTACGAGCAGTACTTC. It codes for CASSHPTGVYEQYF.

The chain recombines TRBV6-2 or TRBV6-3 with TRBJ1-5; possibly TRBD1 for D (6 bases). The CDR3 spans 14 residues. Germline V gene sequence: CDR1 MNHEY, CDR2 SVGEGT. Trimming took 0 bases from V and 4 from J, leaving 7 bases between them. CDR3 nucleotide sequence: TGTGCCAGCAGTTACTCGAGGGGGAATCAGCCCCAGCATTTT. Residues: CASSYSRGNQPQHF.

This clone appeared many times. The chain employs TRBV5-5 and TRBJ1-2; possible D gene TRBD1, 5 bases. Trimming cost V 0 bases and J 0 bases, with 9 bases left between them. Germline V lookup: CDR1 SGHKS, CDR2 YYEKEE (reference sequence). CDR3 size: 15 residues. Here the CDR3 DNA reads TGTGCCAGCAGCTTGGTTGGGACGGCTAACTATGGCTACACCTTC. It is translated as CASSLVGTANYGYTF.

In regard to this clone: A much bigger clone sits one base away, suggesting this may be a read error. The chain uses TRBV7-9 and TRBJ1-1; the D gene is possibly TRBD1 (5 bases). The germline CDR1 and CDR2 sequences are SEHNR and FQNEAQ (reference sequence). This CDR3 is built from 13 residues. CDR3 sequence (DNA): TGTGCCAGCAGCTTAGCGCTAGGGACTGAAGCTCTCTTT. It codes for CASSLALGTEALF.

This clone has ten or more counts. The chain uses TRBV18 and TRBJ2-3; no firm D call. Germline V CDR1 and CDR2: KGHSH, LQKENI. V lost 5 bases, J lost 7 bases, and 19 bases lay in between. The length of the CDR3 is 15 residues. The CDR3 coding sequence is TGTGCCAGCTCAACGGTCGCAGGCCGTTCTAATACGCAGTATTTT. Its protein is CASSTVAGRSNTQYF.

This clone was seen at least ten times. This chain links TRBV7-9 with TRBJ2-1; TRBD2 agrees at 10 bases. CDR1 is SEHNR and CDR2 is FQNEAQ in the germline V gene (reference sequence). The trim removed 3 bases at V and 5 bases at J, leaving 4 bases unmatched. The CDR3 spans 15 residues. The CDR3 region is CASSFPSGGNNEQFF. In nucleotides, the CDR3 is TGTGCCAGCAGCTTCCCTAGCGGGGGAAACAATGAGCAGTTCTTC.

This clone has ten or more counts. The conserved closing phenylalanine or tryptophan is absent in this CDR3, likely reflecting a read error. The chain recombines TRBV5-4 with TRBJ2-7, with 8 bases matching TRBD1. V was pared by 0 bases and J by 1 base, with 6 bases of the junction left unmatched. Germline-derived CDR1 and CDR2 are SGHNT and YYREEE (reference sequence). The CDR3 spans 16 residues. The CDR3 region has the DNA TGTGCCAGCAGCTTGGGGGGGAGGACAGGGTCCTACGAGCAGTACCTC. Residues: CASSLGGRTGSYEQYL.

This clone has ten or more counts. The genes are TRBV30 and TRBJ1-1; D is undetermined. The CDR3 has 13 residues. Trimming cost V 1 base and J 1 base, with 7 bases left between them. Germline CDR1 GTSNPN, CDR2 SVGIG (reference sequence). CDR3 in amino acids: CAWSASGNTEAFF. The CDR3 DNA follows: TGTGCCTGGAGTGCCTCAGGGAACACTGAAGCTTTCTTT.

This clone was seen many times. V is TRBV28 and J is TRBJ1-2; no clear D gene. The CDR3 spans 13 residues. Germline V lookup: CDR1 MDHEN, CDR2 SYDVKM. V lost 6 bases to trimming and J lost 7 bases, with 15 bases between them. The CDR3 DNA follows: TGTGCCAGCAGATTCGATCGGGGATCTGGCTACACCTTC. It yields the protein CASRFDRGSGYTF.

The genes are TRBV2 and TRBJ2-7; D not resolved. Germline V gives CDR1 SNHLY, CDR2 FYNNEI. Between the trimmed V and J ends, which lost 5 bases and 2 bases, there was a span of 16 bases. This CDR3 region has 15 residues. The CDR3 DNA follows: TGTGCCAGCAGTCTGACCCAGGTGAAAGCCTACGAGCAGTACTTC. Translated: CASSLTQVKAYEQYF.

By share of the sample, this clone is medium-sized (0.01 to 0.1%). This chain links TRBV6-1 with TRBJ2-6; no definite D call. This CDR3 is built from 15 residues. Trimming removed 5 bases at V and 0 bases at J, with 8 bases between. Germline V CDR1 and CDR2: MNHNS, SASEGT. DNA for the CDR3: TGTGCCAGCAGTCCTTTTCTCTCTGGGGCCAACGTCCTGACTTTC. The encoded protein is CASSPFLSGANVLTF.